The 5 T cell receptor beta chains listed next were all sequenced from one sample in a study of shared clonotypes between healthy human individuals. Sequencing was performed with immunoSEQ multiplex PCR; in TCRdb, only in-frame clones are kept and a portion is missing. This table has around 2.5 million clones, roughly 93% appearing once. Sequencing was done on a sample of naive CD4+ T cells from PBMCs. Subset denoted: CD45RA+ positively selected. The receptors shown here come from a man between 18 and 35 years old in good health. Some clones in this sample may be carry-over from other donors' samples.

The genes are TRBV7-9 and TRBJ2-1, with D maybe TRBD1 (6 bases). The germline V and J ends were trimmed by 8 bases and 12 bases, with 26 bases remaining between them. CDR1 SEHNR and CDR2 FQNEAQ come from the germline V gene (reference sequence). This CDR3 spans 15 amino acids. The DNA for the CDR3 is TGTGCCAGCTCATTACCTCTTCTAACGGAAGGGGGGCAGTTCTTC. Protein product: CASSLPLLTEGGQFF.

The V call is TRBV2, the J call TRBJ2-3; D is uncertain. Germline CDR1 SNHLY, CDR2 FYNNEI. This CDR3 has 14 amino acids. V dropped 7 bases and J dropped 3 bases, with 14 bases sitting between them. CDR3 amino acids: CASNIRSRTDTQYF. In DNA, the CDR3 is TGTGCCAGCAATATAAGAAGTCGGACAGATACGCAGTATTTT.

V usage is TRBV6-4 and J usage is TRBJ2-3; tentatively, D is TRBD1 or TRBD2 (5 bases each). V was pared by 4 bases and J by 0 bases, with 11 bases between. In germline, CDR1 is MRHNA, CDR2 SNTAGT. The CDR3 consists of 15 residues. This chain's CDR3 is CASSAGPRSTDTQYF. DNA for the CDR3: TGTGCCAGCAGTGCGGGGCCCCGGAGCACAGATACGCAGTATTTT.

This chain uses TRBV7-2 with TRBJ2-3, with 8 bases matching TRBD2. CDR3 size: 17 residues. V lost 5 bases and J lost 4; bases outside the gene matches: 14. Germline CDR1 reads SGHTA; CDR2 reads FQGNSA. CDR3 nucleotides: TGTGCCAGCAGCCCCCCACTAGGGCGGGGGGCCCCAGATACGCAGTATTTT. It is translated as CASSPPLGRGAPDTQYF.

As DNA, the CDR3 is TGCGCCAGCAGCTTGGCGTCAGGGTTCGACGAGCAGTACTTC. The encoded protein is CASSLASGFDEQYF. The chain joins TRBV5-1 to TRBJ2-7, with D maybe TRBD1 (5 bases). Germline CDR1 and CDR2: SGHRS and YFSETQ. CDR3 length: 14 amino acids. V lost 0 bases, J lost 5 bases, and 12 bases lay in between.